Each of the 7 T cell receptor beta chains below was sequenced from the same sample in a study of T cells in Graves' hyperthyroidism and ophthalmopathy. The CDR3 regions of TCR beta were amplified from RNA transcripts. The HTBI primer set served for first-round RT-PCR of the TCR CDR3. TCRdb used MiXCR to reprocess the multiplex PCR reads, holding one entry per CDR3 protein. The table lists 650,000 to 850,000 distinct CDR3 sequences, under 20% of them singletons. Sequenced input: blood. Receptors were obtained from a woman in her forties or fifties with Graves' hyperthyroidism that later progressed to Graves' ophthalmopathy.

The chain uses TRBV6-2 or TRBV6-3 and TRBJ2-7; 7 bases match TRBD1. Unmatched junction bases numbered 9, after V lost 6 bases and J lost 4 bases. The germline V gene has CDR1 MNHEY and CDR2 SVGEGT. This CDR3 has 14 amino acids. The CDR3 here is CASSLPGQMYEQYF. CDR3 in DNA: TGTGCCAGCAGCCTACCGGGACAGATGTACGAGCAGTACTTC.

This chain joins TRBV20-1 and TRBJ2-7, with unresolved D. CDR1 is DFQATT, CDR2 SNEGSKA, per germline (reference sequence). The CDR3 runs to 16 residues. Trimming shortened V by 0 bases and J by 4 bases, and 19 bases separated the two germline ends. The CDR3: CSARDLKEMLGYEQYF. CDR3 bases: TGCAGTGCTAGAGATCTAAAGGAGATGCTCGGGTACGAGCAGTACTTC.

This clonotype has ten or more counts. DNA for the CDR3: TGCAGTGCTGCCCAAAGAAAGACCCAGTACTTC. Residues: CSAAQRKTQYF. The chain carries TRBV20-1 and TRBJ2-5; the D is unclear. The CDR3 is made up of 11 amino acids. Germline V CDR1 and CDR2: DFQATT, SNEGSKA (reference sequence). V lost 5 bases, J lost 6 bases, and 10 bases lay in between.

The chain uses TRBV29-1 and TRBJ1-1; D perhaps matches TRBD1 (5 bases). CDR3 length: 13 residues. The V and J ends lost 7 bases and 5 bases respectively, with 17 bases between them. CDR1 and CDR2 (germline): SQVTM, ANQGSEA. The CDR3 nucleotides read TGCAGCGCCCAGCAGGGCCCAGGAACTGAAGCTTTCTTT. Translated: CSAQQGPGTEAFF.

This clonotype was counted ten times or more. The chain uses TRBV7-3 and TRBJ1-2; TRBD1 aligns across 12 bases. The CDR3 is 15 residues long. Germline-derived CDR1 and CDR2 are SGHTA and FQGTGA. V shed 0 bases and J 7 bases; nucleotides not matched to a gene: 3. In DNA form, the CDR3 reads TGTGCCAGCAGCTTAACGGGACAGGGGGCGCTTGGCTACACCTTC. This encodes CASSLTGQGALGYTF. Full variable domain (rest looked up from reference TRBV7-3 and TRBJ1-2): GAGVSQTPSNKVTEKGKYVELRCDPISGHTALYWYRQSLGQGPEFLIYFQGTGAADDSGLPNDRFFAVRPEGSVSTLKIQRTERGDSAVYLCASSLTGQGALGYTFGSGTRLTVV.

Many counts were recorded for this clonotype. CDR3 region: CASSSGTGTNGELFF. The CDR3 bases are TGTGCCAGCAGCTCCGGGACAGGGACGAACGGGGAGCTGTTTTTT. The rearrangement joins TRBV7-9 to TRBJ2-2, with 9 bases matching TRBD1. The junction had 7 bases not matched to a gene; V was cut back by 4 bases and J by 7 bases. The germline V gene encodes CDR1 SEHNR and CDR2 FQNEAQ (reference sequence). The CDR3 covers 15 residues. Supplemented by reference TRBV7-9 and TRBJ2-2, the full variable domain reads DTGVSQNPRHKITKRGQNVTFRCDPISEHNRLYWYRQTLGQGPEFLTYFQNEAQLEKSRLLSDRFSAERPKGSFSTLEIQRTEQGDSAMYLCASSSGTGTNGELFFGEGSRLTVL.

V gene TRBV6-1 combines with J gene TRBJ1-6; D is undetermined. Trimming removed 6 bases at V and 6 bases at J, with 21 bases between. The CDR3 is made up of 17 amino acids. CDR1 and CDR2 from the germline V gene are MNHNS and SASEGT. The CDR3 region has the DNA TGTGCCAGCAGCCAAAACGACCAGGAGGGATCTAATTCACCCCTCCACTTT. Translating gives CASSQNDQEGSNSPLHF.